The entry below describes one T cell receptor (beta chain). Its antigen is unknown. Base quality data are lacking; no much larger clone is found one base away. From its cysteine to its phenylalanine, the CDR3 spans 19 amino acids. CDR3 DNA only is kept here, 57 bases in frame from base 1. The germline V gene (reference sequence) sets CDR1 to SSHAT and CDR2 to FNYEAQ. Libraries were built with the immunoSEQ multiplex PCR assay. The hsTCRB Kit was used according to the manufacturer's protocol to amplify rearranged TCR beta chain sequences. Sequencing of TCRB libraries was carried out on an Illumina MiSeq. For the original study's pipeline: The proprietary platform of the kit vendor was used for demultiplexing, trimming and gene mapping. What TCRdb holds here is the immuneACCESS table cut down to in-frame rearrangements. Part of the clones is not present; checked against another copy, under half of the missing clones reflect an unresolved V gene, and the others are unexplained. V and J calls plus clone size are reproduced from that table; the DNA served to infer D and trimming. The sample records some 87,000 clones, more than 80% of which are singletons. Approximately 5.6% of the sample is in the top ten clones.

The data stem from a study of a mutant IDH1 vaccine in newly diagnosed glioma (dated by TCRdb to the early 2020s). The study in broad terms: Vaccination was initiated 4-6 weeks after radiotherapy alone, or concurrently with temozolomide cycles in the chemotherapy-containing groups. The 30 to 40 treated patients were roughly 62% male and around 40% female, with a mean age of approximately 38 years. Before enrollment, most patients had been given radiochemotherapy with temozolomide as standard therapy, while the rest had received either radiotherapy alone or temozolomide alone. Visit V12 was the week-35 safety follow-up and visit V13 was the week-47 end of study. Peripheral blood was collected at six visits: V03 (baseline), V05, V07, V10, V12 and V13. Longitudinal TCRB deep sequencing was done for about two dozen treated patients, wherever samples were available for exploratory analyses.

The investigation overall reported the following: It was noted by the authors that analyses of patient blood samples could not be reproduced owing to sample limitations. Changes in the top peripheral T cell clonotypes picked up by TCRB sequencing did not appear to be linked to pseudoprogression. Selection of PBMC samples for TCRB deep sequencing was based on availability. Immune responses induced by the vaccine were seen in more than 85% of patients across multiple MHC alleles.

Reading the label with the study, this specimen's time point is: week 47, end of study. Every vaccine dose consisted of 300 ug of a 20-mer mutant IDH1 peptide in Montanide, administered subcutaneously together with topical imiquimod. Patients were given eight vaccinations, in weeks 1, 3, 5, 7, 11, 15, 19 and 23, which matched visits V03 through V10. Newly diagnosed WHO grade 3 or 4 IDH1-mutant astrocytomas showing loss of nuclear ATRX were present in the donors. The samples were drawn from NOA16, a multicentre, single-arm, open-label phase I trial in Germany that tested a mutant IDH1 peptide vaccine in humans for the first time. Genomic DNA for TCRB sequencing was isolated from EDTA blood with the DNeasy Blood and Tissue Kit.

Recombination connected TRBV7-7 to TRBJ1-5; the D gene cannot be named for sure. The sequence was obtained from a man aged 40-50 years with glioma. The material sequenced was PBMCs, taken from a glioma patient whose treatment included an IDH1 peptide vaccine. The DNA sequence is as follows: TGTGCTAGCGGCTTAGGTCGTCGGGTGTCCCCGGCGAGGAATCAGCCCCAGCATTTT. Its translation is CASGLGRRVSPARNQPQHF.